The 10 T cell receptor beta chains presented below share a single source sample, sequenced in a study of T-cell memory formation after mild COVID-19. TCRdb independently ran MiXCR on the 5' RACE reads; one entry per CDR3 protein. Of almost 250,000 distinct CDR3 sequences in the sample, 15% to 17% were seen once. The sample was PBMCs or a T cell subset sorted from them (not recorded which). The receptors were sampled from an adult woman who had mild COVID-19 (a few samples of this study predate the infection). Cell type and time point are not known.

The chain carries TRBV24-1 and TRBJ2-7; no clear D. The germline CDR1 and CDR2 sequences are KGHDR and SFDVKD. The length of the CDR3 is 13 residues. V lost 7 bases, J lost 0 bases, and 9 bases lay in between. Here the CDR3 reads CATSSGLSYEQYF. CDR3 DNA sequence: TGTGCCACCAGCTCGGGCCTCTCCTACGAGCAGTACTTC.

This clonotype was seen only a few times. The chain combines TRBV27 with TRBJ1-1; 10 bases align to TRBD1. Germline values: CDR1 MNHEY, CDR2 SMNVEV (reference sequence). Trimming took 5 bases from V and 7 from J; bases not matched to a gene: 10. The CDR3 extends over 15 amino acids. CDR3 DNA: TGTGCCAGCAGTCCCCGACAGGGGGCCGGGGTTGAAGCTTTCTTT. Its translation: CASSPRQGAGVEAFF.

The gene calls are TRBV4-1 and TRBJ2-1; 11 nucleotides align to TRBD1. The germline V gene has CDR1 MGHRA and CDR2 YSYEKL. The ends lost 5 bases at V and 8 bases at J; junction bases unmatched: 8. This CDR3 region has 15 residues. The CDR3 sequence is CASSLRTGGHDEQFF. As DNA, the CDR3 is TGCGCCAGCAGCTTACGGACAGGGGGCCATGATGAGCAGTTCTTC.

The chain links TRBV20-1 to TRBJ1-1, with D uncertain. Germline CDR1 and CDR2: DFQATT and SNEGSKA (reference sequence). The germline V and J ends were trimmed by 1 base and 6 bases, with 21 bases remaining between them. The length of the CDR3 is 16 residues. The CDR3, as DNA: TGCAGTGCTAGAGGAGCCTTAGGTCTAGGCGGCGCTGAAGCTTTCTTT. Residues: CSARGALGLGGAEAFF.

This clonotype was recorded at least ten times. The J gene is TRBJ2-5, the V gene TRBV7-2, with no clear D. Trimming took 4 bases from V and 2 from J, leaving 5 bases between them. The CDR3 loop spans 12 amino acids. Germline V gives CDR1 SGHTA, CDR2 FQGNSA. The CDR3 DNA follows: TGTGCCAGCAGCTCGCTGCAAGAGACCCAGTACTTC. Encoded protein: CASSSLQETQYF. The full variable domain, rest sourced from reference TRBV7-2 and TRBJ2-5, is GAGVSQSPSNKVTEKGKDVELRCDPISGHTALYWYRQSLGQGLEFLIYFQGNSAPDKSGLPSDRFSAERTGGSVSTLTIQRTQQEDSAVYLCASSSLQETQYFGPGTRLLVL.

Here the CDR3 DNA reads TGTGCCAGCAGCCGGGGTCTTACAGGGGTGCCCCAGCATTTT. It is translated as CASSRGLTGVPQHF. V is TRBV7-9 and J is TRBJ1-5; 7 nucleotides line up with TRBD1. In germline, CDR1 is SEHNR, CDR2 FQNEAQ (reference sequence). The CDR3 runs to 14 residues. Trimming cost V 5 bases and J 9 bases; bases outside gene matches: 10.

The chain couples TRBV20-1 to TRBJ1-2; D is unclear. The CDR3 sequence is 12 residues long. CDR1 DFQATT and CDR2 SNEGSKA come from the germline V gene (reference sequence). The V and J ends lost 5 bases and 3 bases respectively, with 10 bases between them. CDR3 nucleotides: TGCAGTGCTCCATCCTCTTACTATGGCTACACCTTC. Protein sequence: CSAPSSYYGYTF.

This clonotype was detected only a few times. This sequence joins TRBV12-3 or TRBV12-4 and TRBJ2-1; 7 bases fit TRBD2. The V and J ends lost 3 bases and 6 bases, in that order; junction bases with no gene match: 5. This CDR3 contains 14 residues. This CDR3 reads CASSFAGAPNEQFF. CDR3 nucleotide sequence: TGTGCCAGCAGTTTTGCGGGAGCCCCCAATGAGCAGTTCTTC.

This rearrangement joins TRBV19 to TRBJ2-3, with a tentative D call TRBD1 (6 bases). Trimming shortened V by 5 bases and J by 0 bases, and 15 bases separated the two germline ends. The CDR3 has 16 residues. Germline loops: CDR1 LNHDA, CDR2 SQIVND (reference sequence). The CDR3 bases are TGTGCCAGTAGTTTGGGGCCGACAGGTAGCACAGATACGCAGTATTTT. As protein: CASSLGPTGSTDTQYF.

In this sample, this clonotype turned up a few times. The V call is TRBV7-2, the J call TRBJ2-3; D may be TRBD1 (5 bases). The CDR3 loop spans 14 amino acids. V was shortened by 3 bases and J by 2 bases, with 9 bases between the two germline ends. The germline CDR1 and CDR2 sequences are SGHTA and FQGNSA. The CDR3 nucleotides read TGTGCCAGCAGCTTCGGCAGGGCCACAGATACGCAGTATTTT. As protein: CASSFGRATDTQYF.